The next 32 T cell receptor beta chains were all read from a single sample in a study of blood T cell repertoires in COVID-19. TCRdb's table, derived via immunoSEQ multiplex PCR, lists solely in-frame clones and lacks some. The data contain about 84,000 clones, 70% to 75% of them singletons. Sequences were obtained from peripheral blood. The receptors derive from a man in his forties or fifties with active or convalescent COVID-19.

The V call is TRBV4-2, the J call TRBJ2-7; D gene unclear. CDR3 length: 14 amino acids. The V gene's germline CDR1 is LGHNA and CDR2 YNFKEQ. V was shortened by 1 base and J by 2 bases, with 9 bases between the two germline ends. The CDR3 protein is CASSQGGSPYEQYF. For the CDR3, the DNA is TGTGCCAGCAGCCAAGGCGGCAGCCCCTACGAGCAGTACTTC.

The V gene is TRBV29-1, the J gene TRBJ1-2; possibly TRBD1 for D (5 bases). Germline V lookup: CDR1 SQVTM, CDR2 ANQGSEA. Deletions cut 6 bases from V and 7 bases from J, with 15 bases between. CDR3 length equals 12 residues. The CDR3 region is CSVTYSGVGYTF. CDR3 in DNA: TGCAGCGTGACGTATTCGGGGGTTGGCTACACCTTC.

V and J are TRBV4-3 and TRBJ1-2; 10 positions match TRBD1. V was clipped by 1 base and J by 4 bases; unmatched bases: 0. Looked up from germline, CDR1 is LGHNA and CDR2 is YSLEER. The CDR3 consists of 14 residues. DNA for the CDR3: TGCGCCAGCAGCCAAGGGACAGGGGGCTATGGCTACACCTTC. Translated, it gives CASSQGTGGYGYTF.

The chain combines TRBV6-5 with TRBJ1-2, with TRBD1 matching 10 bases. The ends lost 6 bases at V and 12 bases at J; junction bases unmatched: 7. This CDR3 has 12 amino acids. The V gene's germline CDR1 is MNHEY and CDR2 SVGAGI. The CDR3 DNA sequence: TGTGCCAGCAGCCCGGGACAGGGGCCTAACACCTTC. It encodes CASSPGQGPNTF.

The rearrangement links TRBV5-1 to TRBJ2-5, with D possibly TRBD2 on 5 matching bases. Germline V gives CDR1 SGHRS, CDR2 YFSETQ. This CDR3 is built from 16 residues. V lost 4 bases and J 3 bases, leaving 19 bases between the germline ends. The DNA of the CDR3 is TGCGCCAGCAGCCTTATACCCGGCAGCGGTAAAGAGACCCAGTACTTC. Translating gives CASSLIPGSGKETQYF.

The J gene is TRBJ2-7, the V gene TRBV7-2, with D perhaps matching TRBD2 (5 bases). CDR1 and CDR2 (germline): SGHTA, FQGNSA. The CDR3 extends over 14 amino acids. V lost 1 base and J lost 2, with 9 bases in between. The CDR3 nucleotides are TGTGCCAGCAGCTTAGACCAGCGGACCTACGAGCAGTACTTC. Its protein product is CASSLDQRTYEQYF.

This clone was picked up a small number of times. The chain employs TRBV19 and TRBJ2-2; 7 positions agree with TRBD1. The CDR3 is 13 amino acids. The J segment lost 9 bases and the V segment lost 4 bases, leaving 5 bases of the junction unmatched. Per germline, CDR1 LNHDA and CDR2 SQIVND (reference sequence). In DNA form, the CDR3 reads TGTGCCAGTAGTAGCCAGGGGGTCTGGGAGCTGTTTTTT. As protein: CASSSQGVWELFF. Combining the CDR3 with reference TRBV19 and TRBJ2-2 gives the whole variable domain DGGITQSPKYLFRKEGQNVTLSCEQNLNHDAMYWYRQDPGQGLRLIYYSQIVNDFQKGDIAEGYSVSREKKESFPLTVTSAQKNPTAFYLCASSSQGVWELFFGEGSRLTVL.

The CDR3 loop is CASSLAGGLGETQYF. In nucleotides, the CDR3 is TGCGCCAGCAGCTTGGCCGGGGGGCTAGGGGAGACCCAGTACTTC. The V gene is TRBV5-1, the J gene TRBJ2-5, with D possibly matching TRBD2 (7 bases). Deletions cut 0 bases from V and 5 bases from J, with 14 bases between. CDR1 and CDR2 from the germline V gene are SGHRS and YFSETQ. This CDR3 has 15 residues.

The chain recombines TRBV5-1 with TRBJ1-4; 8 nucleotides agree with TRBD1. The junction had 8 bases not matched to a gene; V was cut back by 0 bases and J by 4 bases. Germline lookup yields CDR1 SGHRS and CDR2 YFSETQ. The CDR3 has 17 residues. Written as DNA, the CDR3 is TGCGCCAGCAGCTTGGGGGGACAGGCCTGGGGTAATGAAAAACTGTTTTTT. Translated: CASSLGGQAWGNEKLFF. Drawing the rest from reference TRBV5-1 and TRBJ1-4, the complete variable domain is KAGVTQTPRYLIKTRGQQVTLSCSPISGHRSVSWYQQTPGQGLQFLFEYFSETQRNKGNFPGRFSGRQFSNSRSEMNVSTLELGDSALYLCASSLGGQAWGNEKLFFGSGTQLSVL.

J is TRBJ2-7 and V is TRBV3-1 (or the pseudogene TRBV3-2); no clear D gene. V gave up 4 bases and J gave up 0 bases, with 4 bases separating them. Germline V CDR1 and CDR2: LGHDT, YNNKEL (reference sequence). The CDR3 spans 12 residues. In DNA form, the CDR3 reads TGTGCCAGCAGCCCCGGCTCCTACGAGCAGTACTTC. Its translation is CASSPGSYEQYF.

The V call is TRBV19, the J call TRBJ1-2; weak D call: TRBD1 (5 bases). This CDR3 is 13 amino acids long. Germline V CDR1 and CDR2: LNHDA, SQIVND (reference sequence). The V end was cut by 7 bases, the J end by 3 bases, with 12 bases between. This CDR3 reads CASNNRSYYGYTF. CDR3 bases: TGTGCCAGTAATAACAGGTCCTACTATGGCTACACCTTC.

The gene calls are TRBV7-2 and TRBJ2-7, with TRBD1 matching over 11 bases. The CDR3 covers 15 residues. Germline trimming cut 5 bases from V and 2 bases from J; bases unmatched to any gene: 5. CDR1 and CDR2 (germline): SGHTA, FQGNSA. The CDR3 loop is CASSPDRGRTYEQYF. Written as DNA, the CDR3 is TGTGCCAGCAGCCCGGACAGGGGGCGTACCTACGAGCAGTACTTC.

The chain links TRBV5-6 to TRBJ1-2, with D possibly being TRBD1 (6 bases). Germline CDR1 and CDR2: SGHDT and YYEEEE. The CDR3 has 13 amino acids. Trimming pared 1 base from V and 6 bases from J, leaving 10 bases between. The CDR3 bases are TGTGCCAGCAGCTTGTTCGGACAGAATGGCTACACCTTC. Protein sequence: CASSLFGQNGYTF.

On this clone: Additional DNA sequences in this sample encode the identical CDR3. The chain is built from TRBV18 and TRBJ2-5; D gene uncertain. V lost 3 bases and J lost 5, with 7 bases in between. The germline CDR1 and CDR2 sequences are KGHSH and LQKENI. The CDR3 is 12 amino acids. The CDR3 bases are TGTGCCAGCTCACCCGCCGGGGAGACCCAGTACTTC. Its protein is CASSPAGETQYF.

This clone was counted a few times. The rearrangement uses TRBV30 and TRBJ1-3; TRBD1 aligns across 8 bases. This CDR3 is 14 amino acids long. V trimming: 5 bases; J trimming: 2 bases; junction bases outside the gene matches: 5. The germline CDR1 and CDR2 sequences are GTSNPN and SVGIG (reference sequence). CDR3 DNA: TGTGCCTGGGACAGGGGTGCTCCTGGAAACACCATATATTTT. Amino acids: CAWDRGAPGNTIYF.

CDR3 loop: CASSPGLAGIVGELFF. For the CDR3, the DNA is TGTGCCAGCAGCCCCGGACTAGCGGGGATAGTCGGGGAGCTGTTTTTT. The rearrangement uses TRBV5-4 and TRBJ2-2, with 12 positions matching TRBD2. CDR1 SGHNT and CDR2 YYREEE come from the germline V gene (reference sequence). The CDR3 has 16 residues. J gave up 7 bases and V 4 bases, and 8 bases lay outside the gene matches.

This chain links TRBV5-8 with TRBJ2-7; perhaps TRBD1 as D (6 bases). This CDR3 is 15 amino acids long. V was trimmed by 0 bases and J by 1 base, leaving 11 bases between them. The V gene's germline CDR1 is SGHTS and CDR2 YDEGEE. The CDR3 sequence is CASSLGGGQSYEQYF. The CDR3 DNA sequence: TGTGCCAGCAGCTTGGGGGGCGGACAGTCCTACGAGCAGTACTTC.

The chain is built from TRBV3-1 (or the pseudogene TRBV3-2) and TRBJ2-5, with 12 bases aligning to TRBD2. The CDR3 consists of 17 residues. The V gene's germline CDR1 is LGHDT and CDR2 YNNKEL (reference sequence). J was trimmed by 6 bases and V by 4 bases; bases with no gene match: 12. CDR3 coding DNA: TGTGCCAGCAGCCCATCCGGGGCTAGCGGGGGGGCGAAGACCCAGTACTTC. This codes for CASSPSGASGGAKTQYF.

The chain recombines TRBV5-1 with TRBJ2-5; 8 nucleotides match TRBD2. The CDR3 runs 17 residues. V shed 4 bases and J 4 bases; nucleotides not matched to a gene: 15. Germline assignment: CDR1 SGHRS and CDR2 YFSETQ. The CDR3 DNA follows: TGCGCCAGCAGCCTTGCCGGGACTAGAACGGGAGGAGAGACCCAGTACTTC. This gives the protein CASSLAGTRTGGETQYF.

This clone appeared many times. The rearrangement uses TRBV6-5 and TRBJ1-6, with D perhaps matching TRBD1 (6 bases). Trimming pared 8 bases from V and 7 bases from J, leaving 12 bases between. CDR3 length: 13 amino acids. Germline CDR1 and CDR2: MNHEY and SVGAGI. The CDR3, as DNA: TGTGCCAGCCTCGAGGGGGTCAATTCACCCCTCCACTTT. Its translation: CASLEGVNSPLHF.

This rearrangement joins TRBV12-3 or TRBV12-4 to TRBJ1-4; D gene uncertain. The ends were cut back, 6 bases at V and 10 bases at J, with 12 bases in the middle. The CDR3 has 12 residues. CDR3 loop: CASSSEERKLFF. The CDR3 DNA follows: TGTGCCAGCAGCTCTGAGGAGAGAAAACTGTTTTTT.

V usage is TRBV3-1 (or the pseudogene TRBV3-2) and J usage is TRBJ2-5; 7 bases are a match to TRBD2. Germline lookup yields CDR1 LGHDT and CDR2 YNNKEL (reference sequence). Trimming removed 4 bases from V and 2 bases from J; junction bases left unmatched: 10. The CDR3 has 16 amino acids. The CDR3: CASSPGASGVQETQYF. The DNA of the CDR3 is TGTGCCAGCAGCCCCGGAGCTAGCGGTGTGCAAGAGACCCAGTACTTC.

This clone occurred many times. The chain recombines TRBV2 with TRBJ1-1; 7 bases align to TRBD1. Germline lookup yields CDR1 SNHLY and CDR2 FYNNEI. CDR3 length: 16 residues. The junction had 5 bases not matched to a gene; V was cut back by 1 base and J by 0 bases. DNA of the CDR3: TGTGCCAGCAGTGAAGGGGGGACAGCCATGAACACTGAAGCTTTCTTT. Translating gives CASSEGGTAMNTEAFF. Variable domain in full (rest from reference TRBV2 and TRBJ1-1): EPEVTQTPSHQVTQMGQEVILRCVPISNHLYFYWYRQILGQKVEFLVSFYNNEISEKSEIFDDQFSVERPDGSNFTLKIRSTKLEDSAMYFCASSEGGTAMNTEAFFGQGTRLTVV.

The V and J genes are TRBV6-6 and TRBJ2-2; TRBD2 aligns across 12 bases. V trimming: 6 bases; J trimming: 5 bases; junction bases outside the gene matches: 10. Germline-derived CDR1 and CDR2 are MNHNY and SVGAGI (reference sequence). The CDR3 has 17 amino acids. The CDR3: CASSRRLAGGLTGELFF. The CDR3, as DNA: TGTGCCAGCAGCCGAAGGCTAGCGGGGGGGCTTACCGGGGAGCTGTTTTTT.

The chain uses TRBV5-4 and TRBJ2-3; tentatively, D is TRBD1 (5 bases). The V end lost 4 bases, the J end lost 2 bases, and 11 bases lay between the germline ends. The length of the CDR3 is 14 residues. Looked up from germline, CDR1 is SGHNT and CDR2 is YYREEE (reference sequence). The CDR3 sequence: CASSPDTYTDTQYF. The DNA of the CDR3 is TGTGCCAGCAGCCCGGACACGTACACAGATACGCAGTATTTT.

The chain links TRBV4-3 to TRBJ1-2; 7 bases agree with TRBD1. The junction had 12 bases not matched to a gene; V was cut back by 0 bases and J by 8 bases. The V gene's germline CDR1 is LGHNA and CDR2 YSLEER. CDR3 length: 16 residues. The chain's CDR3 is CASSQDGRAGGGGYTF. The CDR3 nucleotides are TGCGCCAGCAGCCAAGATGGTAGGGCAGGGGGTGGAGGCTACACCTTC.

This clone appeared a few times. This chain uses TRBV7-2 with TRBJ2-7, with TRBD2 as a possible D gene (6 bases). CDR3 length: 15 residues. Germline loops: CDR1 SGHTA, CDR2 FQGNSA. The V end lost 5 bases, the J end lost 2 bases, and 16 bases lay between the germline ends. The CDR3 DNA reads as TGTGCCAGCAGCCTAGGTGGAGGGAGCACCTACGAGCAGTACTTC. Translating it yields CASSLGGGSTYEQYF. Combining the CDR3 with reference TRBV7-2 and TRBJ2-7 gives the whole variable domain GAGVSQSPSNKVTEKGKDVELRCDPISGHTALYWYRQSLGQGLEFLIYFQGNSAPDKSGLPSDRFSAERTGGSVSTLTIQRTQQEDSAVYLCASSLGGGSTYEQYFGPGTRLTVT.

The chain is built from TRBV9 and TRBJ1-6; 11 bases match TRBD1. Germline-derived CDR1 and CDR2 are SGDLS and YYNGEE. The CDR3 consists of 19 residues. Losses at the gene ends were 4 bases for V and 0 bases for J; bases not matched to a gene: 9. The CDR3 DNA reads TGTGCCAGCAGCCCCTGGACAGGGGGCTTTGGCTCCTATAATTCACCCCTCCACTTT. It is translated as CASSPWTGGFGSYNSPLHF.

This clone was seen more than once but under ten times. The chain couples TRBV19 to TRBJ1-2; weak D call: TRBD1 (5 bases). Deletions cut 10 bases from V and 7 bases from J, with 19 bases between. This CDR3 comprises 13 residues. The germline V gene encodes CDR1 LNHDA and CDR2 SQIVND (reference sequence). DNA of the CDR3: TGTGCCACCGGCGTGGGAGGGGTCGGTGGCTACACCTTC. This encodes CATGVGGVGGYTF.

The CDR3 sequence: CASSDREGSNEQFF. CDR3 bases: TGTGCCAGCAGCGACAGGGAAGGCTCGAATGAGCAGTTCTTC. The rearrangement uses TRBV7-3 and TRBJ2-1, with 7 nucleotides matching TRBD1. This CDR3 contains 14 residues. Per germline, CDR1 SGHTA and CDR2 FQGTGA. The J segment lost 7 bases and the V segment lost 5 bases, leaving 8 bases of the junction unmatched.

This chain joins TRBV12-3 or TRBV12-4 and TRBJ2-2; unclear D gene. The CDR3 runs 13 residues. V was trimmed by 6 bases and J by 8 bases, leaving 13 bases between them. The CDR3 DNA is TGTGCCAGCAGCCCACTATTAGGTGGGGAGCTGTTTTTT. It specifies CASSPLLGGELFF.

This rearrangement joins TRBV27 to TRBJ2-1; 12 bases are shared with TRBD2. The trim removed 2 bases at V and 7 bases at J, leaving 6 bases unmatched. Germline values: CDR1 MNHEY, CDR2 SMNVEV (reference sequence). This CDR3 contains 16 residues. CDR3 sequence reads: CASSLTTSGGRNEQFF. As DNA, the CDR3 is TGTGCCAGCAGTTTAACGACTAGCGGGGGCCGTAATGAGCAGTTCTTC.